The 15 T cell receptor beta chains listed next were all sequenced from one sample in a study of blood T cells in healthy people across ages. The use of a sample-barcoded 5' primer and a J-beta primer mix characterized a second PCR of roughly 7 to 12 cycles. TCRdb itself ran the 5' RACE reads through MiXCR, one entry per CDR3 protein. The table lists more than 800,000 distinct CDR3 sequences, 40% to 45% of them singletons. The specimen sequenced was blood. Receptor source: a woman aged 55 to 70 in good health.

The chain has TRBV12-3 or TRBV12-4 and TRBJ2-3; 12 bases align to TRBD2. V dropped 7 bases and J dropped 11; count of bases not matched to a gene: 22. The CDR3 covers 18 residues. DNA of the CDR3: TGTGCCAGCAAAAATACTAGCGGGAGGAAATCTAGCACAGATGTGCAGTATTTT. Translating gives CASKNTSGRKSSTDVQYF.

The V and J genes are TRBV7-2 and TRBJ2-1, with a tentative D call TRBD2 (6 bases). The CDR3 has 15 residues. Trimming cost V 5 bases and J 10 bases, with 21 bases left between them. Germline assignment: CDR1 SGHTA and CDR2 FQGNSA. The CDR3: CASSPLGGGYREQFF. DNA for the CDR3: TGTGCCAGCAGCCCCCTTGGCGGAGGGTACAGGGAGCAGTTCTTC.

The gene calls are TRBV2 and TRBJ2-7; tentatively, D is TRBD1 (6 bases). Deletions cut 8 bases from V and 0 bases from J, with 11 bases between. Per germline, CDR1 SNHLY and CDR2 FYNNEI. The CDR3 is 13 amino acids. Here the CDR3 reads CASEAGDSYEQYF. CDR3 DNA: TGTGCCAGCGAGGCAGGGGACTCCTACGAGCAGTACTTC. Complete variable domain (other parts from reference TRBV2 and TRBJ2-7): EPEVTQTPSHQVTQMGQEVILRCVPISNHLYFYWYRQILGQKVEFLVSFYNNEISEKSEIFDDQFSVERPDGSNFTLKIRSTKLEDSAMYFCASEAGDSYEQYFGPGTRLTVT.

The chain joins TRBV27 to TRBJ2-7, with D tentatively TRBD1 (5 bases). The CDR3 totals 11 residues. V was shortened by 7 bases and J by 5 bases, with 9 bases between the two germline ends. Germline CDR1 is MNHEY and CDR2 is SMNVEV (reference sequence). The CDR3 is CASNFRDEQYF. Written as DNA, the CDR3 is TGTGCCAGCAATTTCAGGGACGAGCAGTACTTC.

In nucleotides, the CDR3 is TGCAGCGTTTATTCAGGGACGGCTAACTATGGCTACACCTTC. It translates to CSVYSGTANYGYTF. The chain joins TRBV29-1 to TRBJ1-2, with D possibly TRBD1 on 5 matching bases. V gave up 5 bases and J gave up 0 bases, with 13 bases separating them. This CDR3 contains 14 residues. Germline loops: CDR1 SQVTM, CDR2 ANQGSEA. Full variable domain (remainder filled in from reference TRBV29-1 and TRBJ1-2): SAVISQKPSRDICQRGTSLTIQCQVDSQVTMMFWYRQQPGQSLTLIATANQGSEATYESGFVIDKFPISRPNLTFSTLTVSNMSPEDSSIYLCSVYSGTANYGYTFGSGTRLTVV.

CDR3 DNA: TGCAGTGCTAGAGATCAGGAGAGACTCACTGAAGCTTTCTTT. Its protein is CSARDQERLTEAFF. The chain has TRBV20-1 and TRBJ1-1; the D is unclear. Germline CDR1 DFQATT, CDR2 SNEGSKA (reference sequence). The CDR3 spans 14 residues. The V gene lost 0 bases and the J gene lost 4 bases, with 12 bases spanning the gap.

The V and J genes are TRBV29-1 and TRBJ2-3, with TRBD1 matching 10 bases. The V gene end was trimmed by 7 bases and the J gene end by 6 bases; junction bases not matched to a gene: 25. Germline lookup yields CDR1 SQVTM and CDR2 ANQGSEA. This CDR3 is built from 19 residues. CDR3 sequence: CSAEPGQGSRSGWADTQYF. CDR3 in DNA: TGCAGCGCCGAACCGGGACAGGGGTCCCGATCTGGGTGGGCGGATACGCAGTATTTT.

The chain combines TRBV19 with TRBJ2-3; TRBD1 matches 10 bases. This CDR3 contains 14 residues. The trim removed 6 bases at V and 6 bases at J, leaving 6 bases unmatched. Germline V gene lookup returns CDR1 LNHDA and CDR2 SQIVND (reference sequence). DNA of the CDR3: TGTGCCAGTAGCAGACAGGGGGCGAGGGATACGCAGTATTTT. It codes for CASSRQGARDTQYF.

This chain uses TRBV2 with TRBJ2-4; 10 nucleotides line up with TRBD2. Near its end, the DNA agrees better with TRBJ2-7, so the J call may be wrong. The CDR3 runs to 14 residues. The germline V gene has CDR1 SNHLY and CDR2 FYNNEI. The CDR3 DNA follows: TGTGCCAGTACAGCGGGAGGGCCCACCTACGAGCAGTACTTC. Residues: CASTAGGPTYEQYF.

The chain uses TRBV4-2 and TRBJ2-7; possibly TRBD1 for D (6 bases). Germline lookup yields CDR1 LGHNA and CDR2 YNFKEQ. This CDR3 is 17 amino acids long. V shed 0 bases and J shed 1 base, with 16 bases lying between them. This CDR3 reads CASSQDNRIGQSYEQYF. CDR3 in DNA: TGTGCCAGCAGCCAAGATAACCGAATAGGACAGTCCTACGAGCAGTACTTC.

The chain combines TRBV27 with TRBJ1-2; D unclear. CDR3 length equals 14 residues. Germline CDR1 MNHEY, CDR2 SMNVEV (reference sequence). The V end lost 4 bases, the J end lost 7 bases, and 16 bases lay between the germline ends. The CDR3 nucleotides read TGTGCCAGCAGTTCAGCAGGCCCTAGCTCTGGCTACACCTTC. As protein: CASSSAGPSSGYTF.

This clonotype has just one count. V gene TRBV2 combines with J gene TRBJ2-5; 8 bases are a match to TRBD1. Trimming took 6 bases from V and 4 from J; bases not matched to a gene: 13. CDR1 and CDR2 (germline): SNHLY, FYNNEI. This CDR3 region has 16 residues. The DNA of the CDR3 is TGTGCCAGCAGCCACAGACAGGGGCCCCCCCGAGAGACCCAGTACTTC. Translation: CASSHRQGPPRETQYF.

CDR3 DNA: TGTGCCCAGGGGCAGGGGGCCACCACTGAAGCTTTCTTT. It translates to CAQGQGATTEAFF. J is TRBJ1-1 and V is TRBV7-2; 8 bases align to TRBD1. This CDR3 has 13 residues. After removal of 11 bases from V and 4 bases from J, the junction contained 9 bases not matched to a gene. Per the germline V gene, CDR1 is SGHTA and CDR2 is FQGNSA.

This clonotype was seen more than once but under ten times. The gene calls are TRBV5-1 and TRBJ2-5; TRBD1 matches at 7 bases. The end of the DNA aligns better with TRBJ2-7, so the J call may be wrong. This CDR3 region has 17 residues. Germline V gene data show CDR1 as SGHRS and CDR2 as YFSETQ. The CDR3, as DNA: TGCGCCAGCAGCAGAGCCTGGGAGTTAGGGGGCCGAAACGAGCAGTACTTC. Amino acid sequence: CASSRAWELGGRNEQYF.

This clonotype was recorded at least ten times. The J gene is TRBJ2-1, the V gene TRBV29-1, with TRBD1 matching 12 bases. CDR1 and CDR2 (germline): SQVTM, ANQGSEA. The J segment lost 3 bases and the V segment lost 2 bases, leaving 8 bases of the junction unmatched. This CDR3 has 17 amino acids. CDR3 protein: CSVEYTGTGGFYNEQFF. The CDR3, as DNA: TGCAGCGTTGAATACACCGGGACAGGGGGCTTCTACAATGAGCAGTTCTTC.